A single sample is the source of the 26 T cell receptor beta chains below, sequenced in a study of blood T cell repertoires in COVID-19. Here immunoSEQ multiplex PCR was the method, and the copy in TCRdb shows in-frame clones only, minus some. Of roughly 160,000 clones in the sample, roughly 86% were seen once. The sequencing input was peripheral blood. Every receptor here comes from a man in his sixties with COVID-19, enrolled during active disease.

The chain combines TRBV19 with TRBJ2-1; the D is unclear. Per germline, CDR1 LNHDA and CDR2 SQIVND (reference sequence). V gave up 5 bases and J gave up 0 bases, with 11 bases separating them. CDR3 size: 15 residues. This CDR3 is CASSLSSSSYNEQFF. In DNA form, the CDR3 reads TGTGCCAGTAGTTTATCGTCGAGCTCCTACAATGAGCAGTTCTTC.

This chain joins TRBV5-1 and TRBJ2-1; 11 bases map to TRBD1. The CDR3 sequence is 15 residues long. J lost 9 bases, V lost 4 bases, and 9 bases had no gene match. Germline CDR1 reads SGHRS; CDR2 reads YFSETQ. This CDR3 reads CASSIRDRGFFEQFF. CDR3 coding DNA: TGCGCCAGCAGCATCCGGGACAGGGGGTTTTTTGAGCAGTTCTTC.

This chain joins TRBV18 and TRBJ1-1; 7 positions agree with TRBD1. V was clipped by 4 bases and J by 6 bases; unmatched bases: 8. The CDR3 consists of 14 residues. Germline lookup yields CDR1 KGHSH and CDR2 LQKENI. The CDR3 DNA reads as TGTGCCAGCTCACAAGACAGGGTGTACGCTGAAGCTTTCTTT. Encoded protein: CASSQDRVYAEAFF. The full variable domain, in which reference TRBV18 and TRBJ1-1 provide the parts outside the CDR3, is NAGVMQNPRHLVRRRGQEARLRCSPMKGHSHVYWYRQLPEEGLKFMVYLQKENIIDESGMPKERFSAEFPKEGPSILRIQQVVRGDSAAYFCASSQDRVYAEAFFGQGTRLTVV.

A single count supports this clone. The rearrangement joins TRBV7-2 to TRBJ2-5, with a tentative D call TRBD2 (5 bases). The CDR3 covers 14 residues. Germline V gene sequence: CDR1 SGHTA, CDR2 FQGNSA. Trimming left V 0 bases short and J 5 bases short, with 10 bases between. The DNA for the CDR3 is TGTGCCAGCAGCTTAGCCGGGGTGGGGGAGACCCAGTACTTC. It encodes CASSLAGVGETQYF. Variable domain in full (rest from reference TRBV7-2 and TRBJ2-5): GAGVSQSPSNKVTEKGKDVELRCDPISGHTALYWYRQSLGQGLEFLIYFQGNSAPDKSGLPSDRFSAERTGGSVSTLTIQRTQQEDSAVYLCASSLAGVGETQYFGPGTRLLVL.

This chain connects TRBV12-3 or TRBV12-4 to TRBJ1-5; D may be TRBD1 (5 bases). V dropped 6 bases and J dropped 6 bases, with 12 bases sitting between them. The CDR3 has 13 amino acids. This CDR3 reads CASRGTSGQPQHF. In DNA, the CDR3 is TGTGCCAGCAGGGGGACTTCAGGTCAGCCCCAGCATTTT.

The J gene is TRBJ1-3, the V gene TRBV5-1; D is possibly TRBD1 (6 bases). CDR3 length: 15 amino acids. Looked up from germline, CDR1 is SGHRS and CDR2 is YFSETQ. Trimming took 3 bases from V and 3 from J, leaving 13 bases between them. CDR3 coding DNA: TGCGCCAGCAGCTCGGGGGGCAGAGGTGGAAACACCATATATTTT. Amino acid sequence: CASSSGGRGGNTIYF.

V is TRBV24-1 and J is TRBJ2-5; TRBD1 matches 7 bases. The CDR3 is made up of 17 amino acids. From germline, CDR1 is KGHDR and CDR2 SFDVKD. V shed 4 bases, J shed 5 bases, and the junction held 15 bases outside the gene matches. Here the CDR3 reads CATSDDRTGVRGETQYF. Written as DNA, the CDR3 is TGTGCCACCAGTGACGACCGGACAGGAGTGAGGGGCGAGACCCAGTACTTC.

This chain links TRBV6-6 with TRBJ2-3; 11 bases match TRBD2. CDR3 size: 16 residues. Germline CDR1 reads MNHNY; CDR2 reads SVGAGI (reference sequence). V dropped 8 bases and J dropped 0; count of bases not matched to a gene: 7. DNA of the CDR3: TGTGCCAGCGGAGCTAGCGGGAGGCGAAGCACAGATACGCAGTATTTT. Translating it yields CASGASGRRSTDTQYF.

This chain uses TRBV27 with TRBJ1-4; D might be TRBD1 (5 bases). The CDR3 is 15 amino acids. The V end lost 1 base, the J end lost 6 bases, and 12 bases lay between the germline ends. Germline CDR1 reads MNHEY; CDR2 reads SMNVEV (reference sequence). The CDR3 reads CASSLYWSRDEKLFF. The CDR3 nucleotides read TGTGCCAGCAGTTTATACTGGTCCAGGGATGAAAAACTGTTTTTT.

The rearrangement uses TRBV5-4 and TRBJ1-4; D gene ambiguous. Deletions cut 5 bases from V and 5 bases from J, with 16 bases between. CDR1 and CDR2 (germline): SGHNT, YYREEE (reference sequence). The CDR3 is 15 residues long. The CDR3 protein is CASSMTGISNEKLFF. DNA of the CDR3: TGTGCCAGCAGTATGACCGGGATCTCCAATGAAAAACTGTTTTTT.

In nucleotides, the CDR3 is TGTGCCAGCAGCTTAGGCGATATAAGCTCTGAAGCTTTCTTT. It specifies CASSLGDISSEAFF. The chain couples TRBV11-2 to TRBJ1-1; no definite D call. Deletions cut 1 base from V and 6 bases from J, with 12 bases between. The germline V gene has CDR1 SGHAT and CDR2 FQNNGV. The CDR3 spans 14 residues.

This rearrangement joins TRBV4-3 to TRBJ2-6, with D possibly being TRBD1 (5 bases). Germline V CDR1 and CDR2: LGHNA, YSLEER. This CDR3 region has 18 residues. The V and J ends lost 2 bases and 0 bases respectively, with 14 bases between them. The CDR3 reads CASSQYGQGYSGANVLTF. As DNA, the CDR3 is TGCGCCAGCAGCCAATATGGGCAGGGCTACTCTGGGGCCAACGTCCTGACTTTC.

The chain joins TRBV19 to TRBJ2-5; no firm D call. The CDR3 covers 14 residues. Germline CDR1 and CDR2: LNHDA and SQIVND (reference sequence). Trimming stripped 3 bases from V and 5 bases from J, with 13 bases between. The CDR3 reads CASSIGLSRETQYF. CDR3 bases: TGTGCCAGTAGTATTGGGCTCTCTCGGGAGACCCAGTACTTC.

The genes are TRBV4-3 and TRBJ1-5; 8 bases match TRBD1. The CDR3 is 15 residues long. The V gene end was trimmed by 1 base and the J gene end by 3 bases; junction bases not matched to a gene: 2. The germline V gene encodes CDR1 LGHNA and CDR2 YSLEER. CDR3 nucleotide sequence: TGCGCCAGCAGCCAAGTTCAGGGGGCCAATCAGCCCCAGCATTTT. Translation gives CASSQVQGANQPQHF.

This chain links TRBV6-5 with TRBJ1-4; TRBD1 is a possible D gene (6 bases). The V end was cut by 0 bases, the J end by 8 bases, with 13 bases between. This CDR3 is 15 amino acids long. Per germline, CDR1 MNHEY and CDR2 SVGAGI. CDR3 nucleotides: TGTGCCAGCAGTTACTCCCGGGCAGGGGACGAAAAACTGTTTTTT. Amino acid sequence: CASSYSRAGDEKLFF.

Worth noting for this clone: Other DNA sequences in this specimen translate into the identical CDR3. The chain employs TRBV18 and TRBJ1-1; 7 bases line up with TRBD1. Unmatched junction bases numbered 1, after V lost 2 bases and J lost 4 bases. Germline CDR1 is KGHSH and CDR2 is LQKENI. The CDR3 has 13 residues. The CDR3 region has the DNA TGTGCCAGCTCACCAGCAGGGGGCACTGAAGCTTTCTTT. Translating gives CASSPAGGTEAFF.

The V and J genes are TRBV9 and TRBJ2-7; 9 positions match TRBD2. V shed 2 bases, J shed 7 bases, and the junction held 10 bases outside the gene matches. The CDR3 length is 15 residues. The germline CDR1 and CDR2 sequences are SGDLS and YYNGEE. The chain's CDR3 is CASSVNSGGRREQYF. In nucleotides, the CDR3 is TGTGCCAGCAGCGTCAATAGCGGGGGCCGAAGGGAGCAGTACTTC.

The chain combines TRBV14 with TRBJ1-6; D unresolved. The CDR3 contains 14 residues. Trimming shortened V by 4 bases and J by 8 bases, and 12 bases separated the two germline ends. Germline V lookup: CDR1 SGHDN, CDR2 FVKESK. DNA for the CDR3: TGTGCCAGCAGCCCAAGGGAGCCTCATTCACCCCTCCACTTT. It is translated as CASSPREPHSPLHF. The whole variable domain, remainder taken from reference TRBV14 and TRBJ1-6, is EAGVTQFPSHSVIEKGQTVTLRCDPISGHDNLYWYRRVMGKEIKFLLHFVKESKQDESGMPNNRFLAERTGGTYSTLKVQPAELEDSGVYFCASSPREPHSPLHFGNGTRLTVT.

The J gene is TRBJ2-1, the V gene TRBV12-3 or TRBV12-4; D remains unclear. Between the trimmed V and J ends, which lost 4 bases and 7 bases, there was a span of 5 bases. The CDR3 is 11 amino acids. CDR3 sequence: CASSSFNEQFF. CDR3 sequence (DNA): TGTGCCAGCAGTTCCTTTAATGAGCAGTTCTTC.

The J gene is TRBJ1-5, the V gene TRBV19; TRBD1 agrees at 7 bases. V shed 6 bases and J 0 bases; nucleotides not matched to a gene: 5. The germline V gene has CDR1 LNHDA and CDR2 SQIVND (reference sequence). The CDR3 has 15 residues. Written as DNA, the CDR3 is TGTGCCAGTAGAGAGGGACAGTATAGCAATCAGCCCCAGCATTTT. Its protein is CASREGQYSNQPQHF.

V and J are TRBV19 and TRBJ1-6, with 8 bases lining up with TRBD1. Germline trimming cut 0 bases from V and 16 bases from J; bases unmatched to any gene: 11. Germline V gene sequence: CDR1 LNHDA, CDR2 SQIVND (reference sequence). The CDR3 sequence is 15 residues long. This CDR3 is CASSIDRDRRSGLHF. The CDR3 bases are TGTGCCAGTAGTATAGATCGGGACAGGCGCTCGGGGCTCCACTTT.

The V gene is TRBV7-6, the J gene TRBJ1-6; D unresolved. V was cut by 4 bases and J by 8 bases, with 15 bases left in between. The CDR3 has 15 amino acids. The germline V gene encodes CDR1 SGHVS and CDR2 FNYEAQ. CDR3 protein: CASSSFRVLDSPLHF. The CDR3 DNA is TGTGCCAGCAGCTCCTTTCGGGTTTTGGATTCACCCCTCCACTTT.

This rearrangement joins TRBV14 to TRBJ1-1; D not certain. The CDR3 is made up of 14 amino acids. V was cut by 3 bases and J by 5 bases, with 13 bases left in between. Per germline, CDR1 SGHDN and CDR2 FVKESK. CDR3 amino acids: CASSQGLSRTEAFF. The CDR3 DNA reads TGTGCCAGCAGCCAGGGCCTGAGTAGAACTGAAGCTTTCTTT.

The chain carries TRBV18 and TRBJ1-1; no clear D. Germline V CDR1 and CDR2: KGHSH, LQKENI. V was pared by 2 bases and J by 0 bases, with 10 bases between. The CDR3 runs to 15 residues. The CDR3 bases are TGTGCCAGCTCACCAGAGGTCCTCATGAACACTGAAGCTTTCTTT. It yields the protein CASSPEVLMNTEAFF.

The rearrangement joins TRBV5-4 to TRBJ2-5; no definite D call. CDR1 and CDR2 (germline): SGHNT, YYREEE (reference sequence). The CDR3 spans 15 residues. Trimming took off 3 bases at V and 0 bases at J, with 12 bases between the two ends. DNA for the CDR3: TGTGCCAGCAGCTCCGACTTGCTGAACCAAGAGACCCAGTACTTC. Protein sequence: CASSSDLLNQETQYF.

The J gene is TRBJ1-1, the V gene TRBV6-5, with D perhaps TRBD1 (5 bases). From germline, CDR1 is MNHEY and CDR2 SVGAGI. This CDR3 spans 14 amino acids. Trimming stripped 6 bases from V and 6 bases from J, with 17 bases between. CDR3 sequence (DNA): TGTGCCAGCAGGAGACAGCCCCGGGGGGCTGAAGCTTTCTTT. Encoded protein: CASRRQPRGAEAFF.